The next 26 T cell receptor beta chains were all read from a single sample in a study of CD8 T cells in ankylosing spondylitis. MiXCR was run by TCRdb on the 5' RACE reads, yielding one entry per CDR3 protein. Seen here are 150,000 or so distinct CDR3 sequences, approximately 9.9% observed once, and the top ten hold more than 13%. Sequences were obtained from blood, either unsorted or a sorted T cell fraction (not recorded which). Receptors originate from a female donor with ankylosing spondylitis or in good health (not recorded which).

The rearrangement joins TRBV7-2 to TRBJ2-1; the match to TRBD2 covers 7 bases. The CDR3 runs to 16 residues. The V segment lost 5 bases and the J segment 4 bases; nucleotides outside the gene matches: 11. The germline CDR1 and CDR2 sequences are SGHTA and FQGNSA. CDR3 protein: CASSLTAGPVYNEQFF. The CDR3 coding sequence is TGTGCCAGCAGCCTAACAGCGGGACCGGTTTACAATGAGCAGTTCTTC.

V and J are TRBV7-8 and TRBJ2-1; 11 bases map to TRBD2. With 5 bases clipped from V and 3 bases from J, the junction kept 15 bases outside the gene matches. Germline lookup yields CDR1 SGHVS and CDR2 FQNEAQ. The length of the CDR3 is 19 residues. The CDR3 DNA follows: TGTGCCAGCAGCCCCACAATTAGGACTAGCGGGCTTTACTACAATGAGCAGTTCTTC. Encoded protein: CASSPTIRTSGLYYNEQFF.

CDR3 sequence reads: CSAREGDGTEAFF. The CDR3 nucleotides are TGCAGTGCTAGAGAGGGGGACGGGACTGAAGCTTTCTTT. The V and J genes are TRBV20-1 and TRBJ1-1, with D possibly TRBD1 on 5 matching bases. This CDR3 comprises 13 residues. Trimming took 0 bases from V and 5 from J, leaving 10 bases between them. Germline V gene data show CDR1 as DFQATT and CDR2 as SNEGSKA (reference sequence).

Only a few counts were recorded for this clonotype. The chain joins TRBV9 to TRBJ2-5, with D tentatively TRBD2 (6 bases). The CDR3 loop spans 15 amino acids. The germline V gene encodes CDR1 SGDLS and CDR2 YYNGEE. The V end was cut by 0 bases, the J end by 3 bases, with 12 bases between. CDR3 sequence reads: CASSVVGGTEETQYF. CDR3 nucleotide sequence: TGTGCCAGCAGCGTAGTCGGCGGGACCGAAGAGACCCAGTACTTC.

This clonotype was detected a few times. The chain has TRBV7-2 and TRBJ2-1; 8 bases align to TRBD2. In germline, CDR1 is SGHTA, CDR2 FQGNSA. CDR3 length equals 14 residues. V trimming: 1 base; J trimming: 9 bases; junction bases outside the gene matches: 5. The CDR3 region is CASSLGLAGFEQFF. The CDR3 DNA reads TGTGCCAGCAGCTTAGGGCTAGCGGGTTTTGAGCAGTTCTTC.

In its sample, this clonotype was seen many times. The V call is TRBV29-1, the J call TRBJ2-1; 9 nucleotides agree with TRBD2. The V segment lost 7 bases and the J segment 8 bases; nucleotides outside the gene matches: 18. Per germline, CDR1 SQVTM and CDR2 ANQGSEA. This CDR3 has 16 amino acids. Here the CDR3 reads CSAGSWASGNTDEQFF. CDR3 sequence (DNA): TGCAGCGCCGGATCCTGGGCTAGCGGGAATACCGATGAGCAGTTCTTC.

This clonotype was found a few times. The chain combines TRBV27 with TRBJ2-7; 12 bases agree with TRBD2. CDR1 is MNHEY and CDR2 is SMNVEV in the germline V gene (reference sequence). The CDR3 length is 15 residues. V lost 5 bases, J lost 3 bases, and 5 bases stayed unmatched. The CDR3 DNA sequence: TGTGCCAGCAGTCTAACGACTAGCGGGAGCTACGAGCAGTACTTC. Translating it yields CASSLTTSGSYEQYF.

The sample holds many counts of this clonotype. The J gene is TRBJ1-2, the V gene TRBV7-8; TRBD1 aligns across 8 bases. Germline assignment: CDR1 SGHVS and CDR2 FQNEAQ. V gave up 2 bases and J gave up 6 bases; unmatched junction bases: 2. This CDR3 contains 13 residues. Here the CDR3 reads CASSLKDRDGYTF. The CDR3 nucleotides read TGTGCCAGCAGCTTAAAGGACAGGGATGGCTACACCTTC.

CDR3 DNA: TGCAGTGCTCCCCGATTTGGTAGCGCTCACAATGAGCAGTTCTTC. Translated: CSAPRFGSAHNEQFF. The J gene is TRBJ2-1, the V gene TRBV20-1; D might be TRBD2 (5 bases). The CDR3 sequence is 15 residues long. Germline V lookup: CDR1 DFQATT, CDR2 SNEGSKA (reference sequence). V was pared by 5 bases and J by 5 bases, with 19 bases between.

The chain is built from TRBV2 and TRBJ2-1; tentative D call: TRBD2 (6 bases). V was shortened by 7 bases and J by 6 bases, with 13 bases between the two germline ends. The germline V gene encodes CDR1 SNHLY and CDR2 FYNNEI. This CDR3 comprises 13 residues. CDR3 residues: CASKAGRGNEQFF. The DNA of the CDR3 is TGTGCCAGCAAGGCGGGAAGGGGCAATGAGCAGTTCTTC. The full variable domain, rest sourced from reference TRBV2 and TRBJ2-1, is EPEVTQTPSHQVTQMGQEVILRCVPISNHLYFYWYRQILGQKVEFLVSFYNNEISEKSEIFDDQFSVERPDGSNFTLKIRSTKLEDSAMYFCASKAGRGNEQFFGPGTRLTVL.

This clonotype came up a few times. The chain couples TRBV9 to TRBJ2-1; D tentatively fits TRBD1 or TRBD2 (5 bases each). Germline CDR1 reads SGDLS; CDR2 reads YYNGEE. Trimming pared 2 bases from V and 3 bases from J, leaving 9 bases between. The CDR3 totals 14 residues. CDR3 nucleotide sequence: TGTGCCAGCAGCGTGGGGGATAGCTACAATGAGCAGTTCTTC. Protein product: CASSVGDSYNEQFF. Filled out from reference TRBV9 and TRBJ2-1, the complete variable domain reads DSGVTQTPKHLITATGQRVTLRCSPRSGDLSVYWYQQSLDQGLQFLIQYYNGEERAKGNILERFSAQQFPDLHSELNLSSLELGDSALYFCASSVGDSYNEQFFGPGTRLTVL.

The rearrangement links TRBV4-3 to TRBJ2-2, with D possibly matching TRBD2 (6 bases). The CDR3 is 17 amino acids. Trimming left V 1 base short and J 2 bases short, with 14 bases between. Germline CDR1 is LGHNA and CDR2 is YSLEER. This CDR3 reads CASSQGAGTVNTGELFF. The CDR3 DNA is TGCGCCAGCAGCCAAGGAGCCGGGACTGTAAACACCGGGGAGCTGTTTTTT.

The rearrangement joins TRBV19 to TRBJ2-1, with 10 nucleotides matching TRBD2. The CDR3 totals 16 residues. Germline assignment: CDR1 LNHDA and CDR2 SQIVND (reference sequence). The trim removed 7 bases at V and 6 bases at J, leaving 12 bases unmatched. CDR3 protein: CASIITAGGPSNEQFF. The CDR3 bases are TGTGCCAGTATCATAACAGCGGGAGGGCCAAGCAATGAGCAGTTCTTC.

This clonotype showed up just a few times. The V gene is TRBV11-2, the J gene TRBJ2-1; D ambiguous. The CDR3 has 15 residues. Trimming took 4 bases from V and 2 from J, leaving 12 bases between them. CDR1 and CDR2 (germline): SGHAT, FQNNGV. The CDR3 DNA reads as TGTGCCAGCAGCTCAGATGAAATGGCCTACAATGAGCAGTTCTTC. Translating gives CASSSDEMAYNEQFF.

The chain links TRBV7-8 to TRBJ2-5; either TRBD1 or TRBD2 may fit D (5 bases each). CDR3 size: 16 residues. V was pared by 6 bases and J by 4 bases, with 21 bases between. Germline CDR1 is SGHVS and CDR2 is FQNEAQ. The CDR3 sequence: CASRYPRDAGTETQYF. The DNA of the CDR3 is TGTGCCAGCAGATACCCCCGGGACGCAGGGACAGAGACCCAGTACTTC.

This clonotype was picked up a small number of times. The chain has TRBV4-3 and TRBJ2-5, with D perhaps assigned TRBD1 or TRBD2 (5 bases each). V was clipped by 4 bases and J by 2 bases, with 14 bases between them. This CDR3 contains 15 residues. Germline loops: CDR1 LGHNA, CDR2 YSLEER. The CDR3 nucleotides are TGCGCCAGCAGCCCAGACCGGGACGGACAAGAGACCCAGTACTTC. It yields the protein CASSPDRDGQETQYF.

The sample holds a few counts of this clonotype. The rearrangement links TRBV20-1 to TRBJ2-3, with D unresolved. This CDR3 contains 11 residues. V was cut by 0 bases and J by 12 bases, with 10 bases left in between. CDR1 DFQATT and CDR2 SNEGSKA come from the germline V gene (reference sequence). This chain's CDR3 is CSARDQATQYF. DNA of the CDR3: TGCAGTGCTAGAGATCAGGCAACCCAGTATTTT.

The table lists this clonotype with a few counts. V and J are TRBV14 and TRBJ1-1; D remains unclear. From germline, CDR1 is SGHDN and CDR2 FVKESK. V was pared by 3 bases and J by 6 bases, with 20 bases between. The CDR3 sequence is 16 residues long. The CDR3 DNA is TGTGCCAGCAGCCATCGGGAAAGCGGATGGAGGGCTGAAGCTTTCTTT. Residues: CASSHRESGWRAEAFF. Based on the CDR3 plus reference TRBV14 and TRBJ1-1, the full variable domain is EAGVTQFPSHSVIEKGQTVTLRCDPISGHDNLYWYRRVMGKEIKFLLHFVKESKQDESGMPNNRFLAERTGGTYSTLKVQPAELEDSGVYFCASSHRESGWRAEAFFGQGTRLTVV.

The V call is TRBV4-3, the J call TRBJ1-5, with a weak D call TRBD1 (5 bases). V gave up 0 bases and J gave up 3 bases, with 12 bases separating them. CDR1 LGHNA and CDR2 YSLEER come from the germline V gene. The CDR3 runs 16 residues. CDR3 region: CASSQEPGGFNQPQHF. DNA for the CDR3: TGCGCCAGCAGCCAAGAACCCGGGGGGTTCAATCAGCCCCAGCATTTT.

This clonotype was counted only a few times. This sequence joins TRBV10-3 and TRBJ2-7; D is unclear. Trimming removed 0 bases at V and 0 bases at J, with 6 bases between. CDR1 is ENHRY and CDR2 is SYGVKD in the germline V gene. This CDR3 is built from 14 residues. CDR3 loop: CAISESHSSYEQYF. The CDR3 coding sequence is TGTGCCATCAGTGAGTCCCACAGCTCCTACGAGCAGTACTTC.

This clonotype appeared many times. The rearrangement uses TRBV9 and TRBJ1-2; a possible D gene is TRBD1 (5 bases). Per the germline V gene, CDR1 is SGDLS and CDR2 is YYNGEE. The CDR3 has 12 residues. Trimming removed 7 bases from V and 8 bases from J, with 15 bases in between. CDR3: CASVSRGGGYTF. CDR3 nucleotide sequence: TGTGCCAGCGTTTCGAGGGGAGGAGGCTACACCTTC.

This clonotype occurred many times. The chain uses TRBV10-3 and TRBJ2-7; 9 bases align to TRBD1. The V gene end was trimmed by 2 bases and the J gene end by 3 bases; junction bases not matched to a gene: 2. The CDR3 covers 14 residues. Germline CDR1 is ENHRY and CDR2 is SYGVKD. The CDR3 is CAISETDRGYEQYF. As DNA, the CDR3 is TGTGCCATCAGTGAGACGGACAGGGGCTACGAGCAGTACTTC.

J is TRBJ2-1 and V is TRBV2; tentatively, D is TRBD1 (6 bases). The length of the CDR3 is 16 residues. Trimming removed 3 bases from V and 8 bases from J, with 20 bases in between. In germline, CDR1 is SNHLY, CDR2 FYNNEI. CDR3 in amino acids: CASSELQQGLFHEQFF. The CDR3 DNA is TGTGCCAGCAGTGAGCTCCAACAGGGTCTCTTCCATGAGCAGTTCTTC.

Many counts were recorded for this clonotype. This chain links TRBV12-3 or TRBV12-4 with TRBJ1-6; D may be TRBD1 (5 bases). The V end was cut by 6 bases, the J end by 7 bases, with 19 bases between. The CDR3 runs 16 residues. The DNA of the CDR3 is TGTGCCAGCAGCGGTGGGACCGCATCTTTCAATTCACCCCTCCACTTT. It codes for CASSGGTASFNSPLHF.

The chain links TRBV5-4 to TRBJ2-1, with 10 bases fitting TRBD2. CDR1 is SGHNT and CDR2 is YYREEE in the germline V gene (reference sequence). The CDR3 has 16 amino acids. V lost 3 bases, J lost 8 bases, and 11 bases stayed unmatched. The CDR3 nucleotides read TGTGCCAGCAGCTCGCGTTTAGCGGGAGGTCAGGATGAGCAGTTCTTC. It encodes CASSSRLAGGQDEQFF. Variable domain in full (rest from reference TRBV5-4 and TRBJ2-1): ETGVTQSPTHLIKTRGQQVTLRCSSQSGHNTVSWYQQALGQGPQFIFQYYREEENGRGNFPPRFSGLQFPNYSSELNVNALELDDSALYLCASSSRLAGGQDEQFFGPGTRLTVL.

The J gene is TRBJ2-1, the V gene TRBV7-9; D not resolved. With 3 bases removed from V and 9 bases from J, the gap between germline ends came to 9 bases. This CDR3 comprises 12 residues. The germline CDR1 and CDR2 sequences are SEHNR and FQNEAQ (reference sequence). CDR3 bases: TGTGCCAGCAGCTTCCAGAGTAGTGAGCAGTTCTTC. Translating gives CASSFQSSEQFF.